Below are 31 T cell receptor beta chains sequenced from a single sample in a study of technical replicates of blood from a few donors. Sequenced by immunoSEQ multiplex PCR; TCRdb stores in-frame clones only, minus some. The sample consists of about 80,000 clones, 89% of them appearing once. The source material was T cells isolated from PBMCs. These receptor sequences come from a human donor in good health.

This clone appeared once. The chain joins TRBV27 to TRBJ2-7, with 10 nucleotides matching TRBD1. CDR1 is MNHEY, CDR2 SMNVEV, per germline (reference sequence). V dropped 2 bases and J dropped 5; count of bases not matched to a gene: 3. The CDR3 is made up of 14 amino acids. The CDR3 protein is CASSLGGQGNEQYF. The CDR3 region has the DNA TGTGCCAGCAGTTTAGGGGGACAGGGGAACGAGCAGTACTTC.

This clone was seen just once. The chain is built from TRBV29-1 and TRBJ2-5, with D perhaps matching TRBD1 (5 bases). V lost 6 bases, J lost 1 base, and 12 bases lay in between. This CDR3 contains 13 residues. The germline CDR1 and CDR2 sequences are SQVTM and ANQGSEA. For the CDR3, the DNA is TGCAGCGTCAAATCAGGGTTCCAAGAGACCCAGTACTTC. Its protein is CSVKSGFQETQYF.

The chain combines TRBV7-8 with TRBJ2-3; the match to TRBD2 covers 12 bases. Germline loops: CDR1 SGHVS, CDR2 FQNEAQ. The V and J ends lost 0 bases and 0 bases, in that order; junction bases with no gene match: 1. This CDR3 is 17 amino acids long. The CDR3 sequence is CASSLALAGGSTDTQYF. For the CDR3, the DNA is TGTGCCAGCAGCTTAGCACTAGCGGGGGGTAGCACAGATACGCAGTATTTT.

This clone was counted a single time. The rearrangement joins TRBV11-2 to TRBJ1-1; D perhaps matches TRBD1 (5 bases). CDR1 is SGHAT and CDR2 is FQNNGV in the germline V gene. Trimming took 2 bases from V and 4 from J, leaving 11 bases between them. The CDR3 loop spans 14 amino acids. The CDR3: CASSLRGSSTEAFF. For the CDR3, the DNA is TGTGCCAGCAGCTTACGGGGGTCCAGCACTGAAGCTTTCTTT.

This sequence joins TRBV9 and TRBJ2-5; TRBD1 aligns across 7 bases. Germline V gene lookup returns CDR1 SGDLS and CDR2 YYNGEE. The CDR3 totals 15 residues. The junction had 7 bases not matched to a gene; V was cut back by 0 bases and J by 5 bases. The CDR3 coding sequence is TGTGCCAGCAGCGTAGCCCACGACAGGGTGGAGACCCAGTACTTC. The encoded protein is CASSVAHDRVETQYF.

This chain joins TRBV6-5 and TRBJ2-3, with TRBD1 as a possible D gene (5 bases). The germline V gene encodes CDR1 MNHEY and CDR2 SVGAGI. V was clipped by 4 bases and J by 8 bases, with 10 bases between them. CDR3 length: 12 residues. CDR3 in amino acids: CASSSDIRTQYF. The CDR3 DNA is TGTGCCAGCAGTTCGGACATCCGTACGCAGTATTTT.

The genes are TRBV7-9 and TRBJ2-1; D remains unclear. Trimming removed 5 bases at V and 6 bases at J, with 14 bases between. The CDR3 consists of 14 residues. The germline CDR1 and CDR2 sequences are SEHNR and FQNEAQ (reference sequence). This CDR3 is CASSLGSTVNEQFF. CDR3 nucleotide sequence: TGTGCCAGCAGCCTAGGTAGTACCGTCAATGAGCAGTTCTTC.

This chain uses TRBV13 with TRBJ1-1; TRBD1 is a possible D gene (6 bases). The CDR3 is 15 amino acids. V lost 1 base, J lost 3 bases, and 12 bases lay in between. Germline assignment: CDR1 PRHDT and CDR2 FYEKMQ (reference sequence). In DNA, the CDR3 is TGTGCCAGCAGCTTAGACAGGGTTCGGGACACTGAAGCTTTCTTT. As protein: CASSLDRVRDTEAFF.

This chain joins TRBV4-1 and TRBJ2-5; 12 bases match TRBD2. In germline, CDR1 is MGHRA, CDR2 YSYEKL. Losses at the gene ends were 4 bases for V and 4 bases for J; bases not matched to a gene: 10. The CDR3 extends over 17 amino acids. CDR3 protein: CASSRTPPSGRGETQYF. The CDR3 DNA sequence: TGCGCCAGCAGCCGAACCCCCCCTAGCGGGAGGGGAGAGACCCAGTACTTC.

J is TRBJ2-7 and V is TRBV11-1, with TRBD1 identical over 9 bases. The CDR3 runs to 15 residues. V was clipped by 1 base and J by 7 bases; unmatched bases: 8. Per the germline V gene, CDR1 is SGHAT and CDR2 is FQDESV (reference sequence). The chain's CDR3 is CASSLGRDRVGEQYF. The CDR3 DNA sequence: TGTGCCAGCAGCTTAGGGAGGGACAGGGTCGGAGAGCAGTACTTC.

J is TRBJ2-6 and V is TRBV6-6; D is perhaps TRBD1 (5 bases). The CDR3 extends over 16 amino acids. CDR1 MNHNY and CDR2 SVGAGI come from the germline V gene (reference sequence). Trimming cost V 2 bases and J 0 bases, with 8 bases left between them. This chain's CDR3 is CASSYPTASGANVLTF. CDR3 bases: TGTGCCAGCAGTTACCCGACAGCCTCTGGGGCCAACGTCCTGACTTTC.

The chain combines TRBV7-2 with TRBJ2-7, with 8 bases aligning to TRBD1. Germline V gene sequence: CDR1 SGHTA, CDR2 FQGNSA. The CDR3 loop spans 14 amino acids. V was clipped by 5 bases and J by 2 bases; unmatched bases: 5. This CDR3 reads CASSPDRGPYEQYF. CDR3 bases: TGTGCCAGCAGCCCAGACAGGGGACCCTACGAGCAGTACTTC.

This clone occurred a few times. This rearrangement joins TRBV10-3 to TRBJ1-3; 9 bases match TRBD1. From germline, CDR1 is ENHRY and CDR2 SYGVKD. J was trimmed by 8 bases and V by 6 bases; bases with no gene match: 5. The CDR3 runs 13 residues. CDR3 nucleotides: TGTGCCATCAGACAAACAGGGGGCGACACCATATATTTT. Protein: CAIRQTGGDTIYF.

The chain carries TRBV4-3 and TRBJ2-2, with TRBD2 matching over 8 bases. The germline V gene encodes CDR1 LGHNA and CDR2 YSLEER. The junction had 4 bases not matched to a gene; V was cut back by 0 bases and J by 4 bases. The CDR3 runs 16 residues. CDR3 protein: CASSQDLSGSTGELFF. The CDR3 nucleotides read TGCGCCAGCAGCCAAGATTTGAGCGGGAGCACCGGGGAGCTGTTTTTT.

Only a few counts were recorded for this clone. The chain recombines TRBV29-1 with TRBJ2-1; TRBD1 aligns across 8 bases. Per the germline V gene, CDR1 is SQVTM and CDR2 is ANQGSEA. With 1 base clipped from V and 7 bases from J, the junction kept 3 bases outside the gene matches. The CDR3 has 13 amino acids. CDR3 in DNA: TGCAGCGTTGAAGGGACAGGGCTGAATGAGCAGTTCTTC. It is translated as CSVEGTGLNEQFF.

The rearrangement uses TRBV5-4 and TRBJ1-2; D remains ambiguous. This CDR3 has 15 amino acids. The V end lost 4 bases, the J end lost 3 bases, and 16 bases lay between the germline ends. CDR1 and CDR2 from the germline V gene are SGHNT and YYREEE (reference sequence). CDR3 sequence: CASSTPVQMDYGYTF. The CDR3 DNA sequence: TGTGCCAGCAGCACGCCCGTACAGATGGACTATGGCTACACCTTC. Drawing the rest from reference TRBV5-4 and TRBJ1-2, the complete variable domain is ETGVTQSPTHLIKTRGQQVTLRCSSQSGHNTVSWYQQALGQGPQFIFQYYREEENGRGNFPPRFSGLQFPNYSSELNVNALELDDSALYLCASSTPVQMDYGYTFGSGTRLTVV.

The CDR3 DNA follows: TGTGCCAGCAGCATAGCGGGAGGATCCTACGAGCAGTACTTC. This sequence encodes CASSIAGGSYEQYF. J is TRBJ2-7 and V is TRBV6-6, with 10 bases lining up with TRBD2. CDR1 and CDR2 (germline): MNHNY, SVGAGI (reference sequence). Losses at the gene ends were 6 bases for V and 1 base for J; bases not matched to a gene: 3. This CDR3 spans 14 amino acids.

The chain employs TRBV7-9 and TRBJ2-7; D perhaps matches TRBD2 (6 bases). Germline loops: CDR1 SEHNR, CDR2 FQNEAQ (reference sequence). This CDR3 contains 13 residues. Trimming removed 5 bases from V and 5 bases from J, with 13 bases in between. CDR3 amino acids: CASSTGLLNEQYF. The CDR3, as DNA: TGTGCCAGCAGCACGGGACTCCTAAACGAGCAGTACTTC.

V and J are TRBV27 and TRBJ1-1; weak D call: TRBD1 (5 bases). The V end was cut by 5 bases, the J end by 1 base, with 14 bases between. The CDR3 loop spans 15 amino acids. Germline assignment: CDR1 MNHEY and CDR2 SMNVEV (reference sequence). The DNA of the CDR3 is TGTGCCAGCAGTCCGCCTTTGACAGAGAACACTGAAGCTTTCTTT. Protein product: CASSPPLTENTEAFF.

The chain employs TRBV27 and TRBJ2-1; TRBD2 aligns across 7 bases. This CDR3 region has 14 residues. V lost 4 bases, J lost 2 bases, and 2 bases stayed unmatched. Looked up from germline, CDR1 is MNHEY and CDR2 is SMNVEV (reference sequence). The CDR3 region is CASSSGGTYNEQFF. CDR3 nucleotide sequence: TGTGCCAGCAGTTCGGGGGGTACCTACAATGAGCAGTTCTTC.

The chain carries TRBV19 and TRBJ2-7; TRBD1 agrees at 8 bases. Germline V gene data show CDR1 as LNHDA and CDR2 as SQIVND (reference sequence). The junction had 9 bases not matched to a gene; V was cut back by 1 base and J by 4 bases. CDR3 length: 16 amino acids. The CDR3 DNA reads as TGTGCCAGTAGTATAGCAGGGGGCGGCAGACTATACGAGCAGTACTTC. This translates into CASSIAGGGRLYEQYF.

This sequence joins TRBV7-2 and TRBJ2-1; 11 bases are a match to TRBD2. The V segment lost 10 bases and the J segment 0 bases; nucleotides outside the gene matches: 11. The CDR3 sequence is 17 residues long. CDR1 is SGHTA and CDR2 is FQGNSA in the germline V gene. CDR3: CAITSGRAFSSYNEQFF. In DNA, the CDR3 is TGTGCCATAACTAGCGGGAGAGCTTTCAGCTCCTACAATGAGCAGTTCTTC.

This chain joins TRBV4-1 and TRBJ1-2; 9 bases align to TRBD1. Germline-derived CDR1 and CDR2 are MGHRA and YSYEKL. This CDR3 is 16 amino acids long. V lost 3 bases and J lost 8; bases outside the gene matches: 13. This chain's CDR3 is CASSHPWDREARGYTF. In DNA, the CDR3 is TGCGCCAGCAGCCATCCCTGGGACAGGGAGGCTCGAGGCTACACCTTC.

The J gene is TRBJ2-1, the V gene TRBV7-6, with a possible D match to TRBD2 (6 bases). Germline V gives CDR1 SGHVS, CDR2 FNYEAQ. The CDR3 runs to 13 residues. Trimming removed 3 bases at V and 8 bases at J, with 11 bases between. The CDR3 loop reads CASSFGSSDEQFF. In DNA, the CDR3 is TGTGCCAGCAGCTTTGGCTCTAGCGATGAGCAGTTCTTC.

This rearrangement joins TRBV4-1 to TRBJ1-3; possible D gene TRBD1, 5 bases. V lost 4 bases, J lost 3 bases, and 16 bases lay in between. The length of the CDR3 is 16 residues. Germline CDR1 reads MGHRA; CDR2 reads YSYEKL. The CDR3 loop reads CASSLLSGGNGNTIYF. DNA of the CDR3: TGCGCCAGCAGCCTTCTTTCGGGGGGTAATGGAAACACCATATATTTT.

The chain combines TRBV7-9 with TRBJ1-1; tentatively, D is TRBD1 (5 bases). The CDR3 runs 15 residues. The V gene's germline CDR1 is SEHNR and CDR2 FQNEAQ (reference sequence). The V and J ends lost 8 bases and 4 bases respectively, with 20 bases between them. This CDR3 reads CASVSLGDKATEAFF. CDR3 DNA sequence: TGTGCCAGCGTATCCCTAGGGGATAAGGCCACTGAAGCTTTCTTT.

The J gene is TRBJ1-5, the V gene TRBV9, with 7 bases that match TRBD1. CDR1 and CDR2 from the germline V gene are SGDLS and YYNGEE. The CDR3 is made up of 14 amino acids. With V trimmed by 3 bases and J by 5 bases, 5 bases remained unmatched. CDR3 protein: CASSASGGHQPQHF. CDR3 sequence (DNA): TGTGCCAGCAGCGCATCAGGGGGGCATCAGCCCCAGCATTTT. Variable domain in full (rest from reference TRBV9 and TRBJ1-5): DSGVTQTPKHLITATGQRVTLRCSPRSGDLSVYWYQQSLDQGLQFLIQYYNGEERAKGNILERFSAQQFPDLHSELNLSSLELGDSALYFCASSASGGHQPQHFGDGTRLSIL.

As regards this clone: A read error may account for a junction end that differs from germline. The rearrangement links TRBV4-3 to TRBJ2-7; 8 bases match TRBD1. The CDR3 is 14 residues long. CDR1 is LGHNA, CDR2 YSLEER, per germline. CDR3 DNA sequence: TGCGCCAGCAGCCAGGGGACAGGACTGGACGAGCGGTACTTC. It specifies CASSQGTGLDERYF.

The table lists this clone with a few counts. Here the CDR3 reads CASSLAAGDHGYTF. CDR3 DNA: TGTGCCAGCAGCTTAGCGGCGGGGGATCATGGCTACACCTTC. The V and J genes are TRBV7-2 and TRBJ1-2; D perhaps matches TRBD1 (5 bases). The ends were cut back, 0 bases at V and 6 bases at J, with 11 bases in the middle. Germline CDR1 SGHTA, CDR2 FQGNSA. The CDR3 consists of 14 residues.

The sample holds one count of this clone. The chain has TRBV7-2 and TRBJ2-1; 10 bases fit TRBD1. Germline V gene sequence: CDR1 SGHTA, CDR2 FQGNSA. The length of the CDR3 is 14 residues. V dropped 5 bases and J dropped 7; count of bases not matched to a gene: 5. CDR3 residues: CASSRGTGENEQFF. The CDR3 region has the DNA TGTGCCAGCAGCAGAGGGACAGGGGAGAATGAGCAGTTCTTC.

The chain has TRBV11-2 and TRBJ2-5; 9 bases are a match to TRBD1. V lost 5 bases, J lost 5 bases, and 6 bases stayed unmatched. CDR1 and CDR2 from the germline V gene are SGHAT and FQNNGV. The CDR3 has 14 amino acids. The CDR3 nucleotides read TGTGCCAGCAGCCCTGCCGGGACAGGGGAGACCCAGTACTTC. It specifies CASSPAGTGETQYF.